This record covers a single T cell receptor beta chain. Antigen unknown. Researchers made TCR cDNA using 5'RACE template switching, and this step added a universal primer site and UMIs. TCRdb redid the calling of the 5' RACE reads with MiXCR, one entry per CDR3 protein. The table lists 350,000 to 450,000 distinct CDR3 sequences, 18% of them singletons. The sample belongs to a study of T cells after yellow fever vaccination. Study-wide points: Some clonotypes were seen in both the CD4 and the CD8 compartments. These made up a small share and likely arose from convergent recombination. The secondary response was weaker, and its peak arrived faster, on day 5 versus 15.

The CDR3 length is 14 residues. The germline V and J ends were trimmed by 3 bases and 7 bases, with 12 bases remaining between them. Material: PBMCs, obtained before the yellow fever booster vaccination. The sequence was obtained from a man aged 18 to 30 who received the YFV17D yellow fever vaccine. The rearrangement uses TRBV12-3 or TRBV12-4 and TRBJ2-2, with TRBD1 as a possible D gene (6 bases). The DNA of the CDR3 is TGTGCCAGCAGTTTGAACAGGGCCGTCGGGGAGCTGTTTTTT. Its translation is CASSLNRAVGELFF.